The clone carrying this T cell receptor beta chain came up a few times. Its cognate antigen is unknown. cDNA libraries for TCR alpha and TCR beta, carrying sample barcodes and UMIs, came from 5'RACE with constant-segment primers. One entry per CDR3 protein, called by TCRdb with MiXCR from the 5' RACE reads. Here the sample spans about 390,000 distinct CDR3 sequences, around a sixth being singletons. V shed 7 bases, J shed 0 bases, and the junction held 4 bases outside the gene matches. This CDR3 contains 14 residues. These data originate in a study of T-cell memory formation after mild COVID-19. General study points: In second-wave clones peaking day 37, SARS-CoV-2 specificity remained unconfirmed. Certain responding clones were present in pre-infection memory, suggesting participation of cross-reactive memory.

This TCR derives from a man younger than 35 who had mild COVID-19 (a few samples of this study predate the infection). Cell type and time point are not known. The rearrangement uses TRBV12-3 or TRBV12-4 and TRBJ2-3, with TRBD1 identical over 7 bases. The sample consisted of PBMCs or a T cell subset sorted from them (not recorded which). CDR3 protein: CASTSTGSTDTQYF. The CDR3, as DNA: TGTGCCAGCACCTCGACAGGGAGCACAGATACGCAGTATTTT.